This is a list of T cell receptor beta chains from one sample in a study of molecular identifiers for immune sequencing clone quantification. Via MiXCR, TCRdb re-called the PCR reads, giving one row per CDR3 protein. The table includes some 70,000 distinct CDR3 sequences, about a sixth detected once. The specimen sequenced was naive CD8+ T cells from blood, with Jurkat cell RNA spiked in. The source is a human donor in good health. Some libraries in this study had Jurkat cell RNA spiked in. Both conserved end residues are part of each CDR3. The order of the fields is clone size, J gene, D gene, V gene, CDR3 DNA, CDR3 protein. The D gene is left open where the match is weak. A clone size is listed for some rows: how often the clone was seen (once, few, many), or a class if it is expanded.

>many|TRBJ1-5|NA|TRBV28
TGTGCCAGCAGTTTTCGGGTTCAGCCCCAGCATTTT
CASSFRVQPQHF
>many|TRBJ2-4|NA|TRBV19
TGTGCCAGTAGTCCGTCAGGTTATGGACTAGCCAAAAACATTCAGTACTTC
CASSPSGYGLAKNIQYF
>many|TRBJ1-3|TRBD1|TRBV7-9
TGTGCCAGCAGCCCTTCGACAGGGGGCTCGCCGATGGGAAACACCATATATTTT
CASSPSTGGSPMGNTIYF
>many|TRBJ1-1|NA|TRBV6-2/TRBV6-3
TGTGCCAGCAGTTACTCGGACAGTAGATACACTGAAGCTTTCTTT
CASSYSDSRYTEAFF
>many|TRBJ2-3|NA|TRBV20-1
TGCAGTGCTAGATACTCCCCTGCCTCACGAAGCACAGATACGCAGTATTTT
CSARYSPASRSTDTQYF
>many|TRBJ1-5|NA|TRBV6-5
TGTGCCAGCAGTTGGGGAGGTGACAATCAGCCCCAGCATTTT
CASSWGGDNQPQHF
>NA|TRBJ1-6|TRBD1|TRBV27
TGTGCCAGCAGTTCCGGGACAGGGGTTAATTCACCCCTCCACTTT
CASSSGTGVNSPLHF
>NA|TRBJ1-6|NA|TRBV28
TGTGCCAGCAGCCCCCGGGTCACAAATTCACCCCTCCACTTT
CASSPRVTNSPLHF
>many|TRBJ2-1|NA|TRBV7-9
TGTGCCAGCAGCCAAGAAGTAGCGGAGAACAATGAGCAGTTCTTC
CASSQEVAENNEQFF
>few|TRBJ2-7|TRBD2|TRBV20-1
TGCAGTGCTACCAGCGGGGACTCCTACGAGCAGTACTTC
CSATSGDSYEQYF
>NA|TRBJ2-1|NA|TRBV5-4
TGTGCCAGCAGCTTAGAAGGAGCGGATCCGTCCTACAATGAGCAGTTCTTC
CASSLEGADPSYNEQFF
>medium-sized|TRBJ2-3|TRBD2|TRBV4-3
TGCGCCAGCAGCCAAGTTCTTTGGTCTAGCGGACCCACAGATACGCAGTATTTT
CASSQVLWSSGPTDTQYF
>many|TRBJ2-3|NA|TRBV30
TGTGCCTGGAGTGTACTGGCTCAGACAACGCAGTATTTT
CAWSVLAQTTQYF
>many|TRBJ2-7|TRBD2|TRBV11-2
TGTGCCAGCAGCTTAGTTCCCCTAGCGGGAGACCCCTACGAGCAGTACTTC
CASSLVPLAGDPYEQYF
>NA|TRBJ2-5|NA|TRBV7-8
TGTGCCAGCAGGTCCCCAGAGACCCAGTACTTC
CASRSPETQYF
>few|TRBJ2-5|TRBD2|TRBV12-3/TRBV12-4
TGTGCCAGCAGTTTAGGCGGCGGGAGGGCCCTTGAGACCCAGTACTTC
CASSLGGGRALETQYF
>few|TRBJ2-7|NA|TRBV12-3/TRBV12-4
TGTGCCAGCAGTCCCATGGGGGCAGCCTCCCAGCACGAGCAGTACTTC
CASSPMGAASQHEQYF
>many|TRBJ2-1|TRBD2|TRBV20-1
TGCAGTGCTAGTCGACCCGGCCTAGCGGATAACAATGAGCAGTTCTTC
CSASRPGLADNNEQFF
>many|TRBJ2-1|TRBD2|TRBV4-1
TGCGCCAGCAGCCAAACTAGCGGGGTATCCTACAATGAGCAGTTCTTC
CASSQTSGVSYNEQFF
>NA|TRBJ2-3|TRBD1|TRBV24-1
TGTGCCACCAGTGACCCGACAGGGGGTGAAGATACGCAGTATTTT
CATSDPTGGEDTQYF
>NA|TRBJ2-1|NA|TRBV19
TGTGCCAGTAGTATAACTAACTCCTACAATGAGCAGTTCTTC
CASSITNSYNEQFF
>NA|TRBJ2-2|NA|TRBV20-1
TGCAGTGCTAGAGACTACTCGAACACCGGGGAGCTGTTTTTT
CSARDYSNTGELFF
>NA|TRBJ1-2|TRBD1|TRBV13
TGTGCCAGCAGCTTCCTCATGGTAGGGACAGGGGACGGCTGCACCTTC
CASSFLMVGTGDGCTF
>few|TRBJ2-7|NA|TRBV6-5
TGTGCCAGCAGTTACGGACTAACCTACGAGCAGTACTTC
CASSYGLTYEQYF
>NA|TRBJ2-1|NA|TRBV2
TGTGCCAGCACGGACAGAACGAATGAGCAGTTCTTC
CASTDRTNEQFF
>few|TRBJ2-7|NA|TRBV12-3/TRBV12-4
TGTGCCAGCAGTTTACTGTGGGTAGGGAACGAGCAGTACTTC
CASSLLWVGNEQYF
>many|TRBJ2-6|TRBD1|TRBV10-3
TGTGCCATCAGCAAGGGGACAGCCGCCTCTGGGGCCAACGTCCTGACTTTC
CAISKGTAASGANVLTF
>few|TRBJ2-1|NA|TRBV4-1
TGCGCCAGCAGCCAAGCCGGAAGTAGCTACAATGAGCAGTCCTTC
CASSQAGSSYNEQSF
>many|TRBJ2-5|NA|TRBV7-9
TGTGCCAGCAGCTTGGGCGGGCAAGAGACCCAGTACTTC
CASSLGGQETQYF
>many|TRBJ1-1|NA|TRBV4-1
TGCGCCAGCAGCCAAGGTAGTGTAGACAGAGACCGTGAAGCTTTCTTT
CASSQGSVDRDREAFF
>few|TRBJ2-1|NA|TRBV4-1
TGCGCCAGCAGCCAGGAGGAGAGCTCCTACAATGAGCAGTTCTTC
CASSQEESSYNEQFF
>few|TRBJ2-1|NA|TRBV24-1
TGTGCCACCAGTGATTTTTCAACAGGGATAAGGAGTGAGCAGTTCTTC
CATSDFSTGIRSEQFF
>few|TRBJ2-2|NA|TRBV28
TGTGCCAGCAGTCCGTGGGAGGGGGAAAACACCGGGGAGCTGTTTTTT
CASSPWEGENTGELFF
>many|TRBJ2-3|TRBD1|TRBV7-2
TGTGCCAGCAGCTTCGGACAGGGCACAGATACGCAGTATTTT
CASSFGQGTDTQYF
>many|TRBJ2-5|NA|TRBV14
TGTGCCAGCAGCCAAGTAATGGCCGAGCAAGAGACCCAGTACTTC
CASSQVMAEQETQYF
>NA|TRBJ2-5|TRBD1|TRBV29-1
TGCAGCGCTAGAGGACAGGGGGTTTGGAGGAGTCAAGAGACCCGGTACTTC
CSARGQGVWRSQETRYF